The 32 T cell receptor beta chains given below trace back to one sample, sequenced in a study of early T cells in non-severe SARS-CoV-2 infection. TCRdb processed the 5' RACE reads anew with MiXCR; each CDR3 protein has one entry. The table includes about 26,000 distinct CDR3 sequences, 5% to 6.5% detected once. Material: whole blood. The receptors here all came from an adult who was a healthcare worker with PCR-confirmed SARS-CoV-2 infection or an uninfected control (not recorded which).

This clonotype turned up a few times. CDR3 protein: CASSSTGTGNSPLHF. The CDR3 region has the DNA TGTGCCAGCAGCTCGACAGGGACGGGTAATTCACCCCTCCACTTT. The chain combines TRBV11-2 with TRBJ1-6, with TRBD1 matching 7 bases. The length of the CDR3 is 15 residues. The V and J ends lost 4 bases and 6 bases, in that order; junction bases with no gene match: 6. Germline values: CDR1 SGHAT, CDR2 FQNNGV.

This clonotype was detected ten times or more. One end of the junction is discordant with germline, which a read error may explain. V usage is TRBV29-1 and J usage is TRBJ1-2, with D possibly matching TRBD1 (5 bases). Germline-derived CDR1 and CDR2 are SQVTM and ANQGSEA. CDR3 length: 13 residues. The CDR3 region has the DNA TGCAGCGTTGAAATCGAGGGGAAACTTAGCTATACCTTC. Amino acids: CSVEIEGKLSYTF.

The table lists this clonotype with many counts. The chain couples TRBV5-3 to TRBJ2-7; 11 nucleotides line up with TRBD2. TRBV5-3 is recorded as an ORF, its role being uncertain. Trimming took 1 base from V and 0 from J; bases not matched to a gene: 12. This CDR3 comprises 19 residues. CDR3: CARSLCPGTSGLVSYEQYF. CDR3 nucleotides: TGTGCCAGAAGCTTGTGCCCCGGGACTAGCGGCCTAGTCTCCTACGAGCAGTACTTC.

By share, this clonotype ranks as medium-sized. The V call is TRBV12-3 or TRBV12-4, the J call TRBJ1-5; D not certain. The CDR3 has 13 residues. V was clipped by 3 bases and J by 5 bases, with 8 bases between them. DNA of the CDR3: TGTGCCAGCAGTTTTCTTGGGGATCAGCCCCAGCATTTT. It encodes CASSFLGDQPQHF.

This clonotype was seen only a few times. V and J are TRBV7-9 and TRBJ2-3; D might be TRBD1 (5 bases). Per germline, CDR1 SEHNR and CDR2 FQNEAQ (reference sequence). The CDR3 runs 13 residues. V was trimmed by 1 base and J by 15 bases, leaving 17 bases between them. CDR3 bases: TGTGCCAGCAGCTTAGGGGGCCCATCTCCTGATTATTTT. It encodes CASSLGGPSPDYF.

This clonotype was seen many times. The V call is TRBV19, the J call TRBJ2-4; 7 bases are a match to TRBD2. The CDR3 covers 14 residues. CDR1 is LNHDA and CDR2 is SQIVND in the germline V gene (reference sequence). After removal of 5 bases from V and 6 bases from J, the junction contained 7 bases not matched to a gene. CDR3 protein: CASSAPGGGNIQYF. The CDR3 nucleotides are TGTGCCAGTAGTGCCCCCGGCGGGGGAAACATTCAGTACTTC.

This clonotype was seen at least ten times. The chain joins TRBV5-1 to TRBJ2-2, with 8 nucleotides matching TRBD2. The junction had 3 bases not matched to a gene; V was cut back by 0 bases and J by 5 bases. This CDR3 comprises 15 residues. The germline gives CDR1 SGHRS, CDR2 YFSETQ. CDR3 in amino acids: CASSLEGGRTGELFF. CDR3 sequence (DNA): TGCGCCAGCAGCTTGGAGGGCGGGAGGACCGGGGAGCTGTTTTTT. Filled out from reference TRBV5-1 and TRBJ2-2, the complete variable domain reads KAGVTQTPRYLIKTRGQQVTLSCSPISGHRSVSWYQQTPGQGLQFLFEYFSETQRNKGNFPGRFSGRQFSNSRSEMNVSTLELGDSALYLCASSLEGGRTGELFFGEGSRLTVL.

This clonotype was counted many times. The V call is TRBV20-1, the J call TRBJ2-3; D tentatively reads TRBD1 or TRBD2 (6 bases each). Germline V gives CDR1 DFQATT, CDR2 SNEGSKA (reference sequence). V was shortened by 5 bases and J by 0 bases, with 12 bases between the two germline ends. CDR3 size: 14 residues. CDR3: CSAQEGVSTDTQYF. The CDR3 DNA reads as TGCAGTGCTCAGGAGGGGGTTAGCACAGATACGCAGTATTTT.

This clonotype was seen many times. The chain employs TRBV7-2 and TRBJ2-5; 7 nucleotides match TRBD1. Trimming removed 6 bases from V and 4 bases from J; junction bases left unmatched: 8. Germline lookup yields CDR1 SGHTA and CDR2 FQGNSA. The CDR3 loop spans 14 amino acids. The CDR3 DNA reads TGTGCCAGCAGTGAAGAGGGGGCGCGAGAGACCCAGTACTTC. Protein sequence: CASSEEGARETQYF.

This clonotype was detected ten times or more. The gene calls are TRBV5-1 and TRBJ1-1; a possible D gene is TRBD1 (6 bases). Looked up from germline, CDR1 is SGHRS and CDR2 is YFSETQ. This CDR3 is built from 14 residues. Trimming removed 0 bases from V and 3 bases from J, with 9 bases in between. CDR3 region: CASSLEGHYTEAFF. The CDR3, as DNA: TGCGCCAGCAGCTTGGAGGGACACTACACTGAAGCTTTCTTT.

This clonotype is classed as medium-sized (0.01 to 0.1%). The chain recombines TRBV20-1 with TRBJ1-6; perhaps TRBD1 as D (5 bases). CDR1 and CDR2 from the germline V gene are DFQATT and SNEGSKA (reference sequence). V lost 5 bases and J 7 bases, leaving 12 bases between the germline ends. The CDR3 is 13 amino acids. Here the CDR3 DNA reads TGCAGTGCTGGGACGGATCCCAATTCACCCCTCCACTTT. Translated, it gives CSAGTDPNSPLHF.

This clonotype was seen repeatedly, ten times or more. This chain uses TRBV6-5 with TRBJ2-2; 13 bases match TRBD2. Looked up from germline, CDR1 is MNHEY and CDR2 is SVGAGI. V gave up 8 bases and J gave up 5 bases; unmatched junction bases: 14. This CDR3 contains 18 residues. The CDR3 DNA reads as TGTGCCAGCGCTAATTTCGGACTAGCGGGAGTAGGGACCGGGGAGCTGTTTTTT. This gives the protein CASANFGLAGVGTGELFF.

In its sample, this clonotype was seen many times. The genes are TRBV20-1 and TRBJ2-3; 12 positions match TRBD2. The CDR3 runs to 16 residues. With 1 base clipped from V and 0 bases from J, the junction kept 2 bases outside the gene matches. Germline V gene lookup returns CDR1 DFQATT and CDR2 SNEGSKA (reference sequence). The chain's CDR3 is CSARGGTSGSTDTQYF. DNA for the CDR3: TGCAGTGCTAGAGGGGGGACTAGCGGGAGCACAGATACGCAGTATTTT.

This clonotype was observed many times. The chain uses TRBV20-1 and TRBJ2-5, with 8 bases matching TRBD1. Trimming removed 5 bases from V and 2 bases from J; junction bases left unmatched: 10. The CDR3 is 15 amino acids. CDR1 DFQATT and CDR2 SNEGSKA come from the germline V gene (reference sequence). In DNA, the CDR3 is TGCAGTGCTTCCCCCGCCGACAGGGGACAAGAGACCCAGTACTTC. Its translation: CSASPADRGQETQYF.

There are many counts of this clonotype. The chain is built from TRBV15 and TRBJ2-3; TRBD1 agrees at 7 bases. Germline V CDR1 and CDR2: LNHNV, YYDKDF (reference sequence). The CDR3 has 16 amino acids. Trimming removed 3 bases from V and 0 bases from J; junction bases left unmatched: 6. The CDR3 region has the DNA TGTGCCACCAGCAGCAGGGGGTTGGCTAGCACAGATACGCAGTATTTT. Protein product: CATSSRGLASTDTQYF.

This clonotype has at least ten counts. The rearrangement joins TRBV28 to TRBJ2-5, with D possibly matching TRBD2 (5 bases). Trimming cost V 3 bases and J 2 bases, with 7 bases left between them. The CDR3 spans 13 residues. Per the germline V gene, CDR1 is MDHEN and CDR2 is SYDVKM. The CDR3 here is CASSFGKQETQYF. The DNA of the CDR3 is TGTGCCAGCAGTTTCGGGAAACAAGAGACCCAGTACTTC.

This clonotype was counted a few times. V gene TRBV20-1 combines with J gene TRBJ1-1; D unresolved. The germline V gene encodes CDR1 DFQATT and CDR2 SNEGSKA (reference sequence). Trimming left V 5 bases short and J 6 bases short, with 16 bases between. CDR3 length: 13 residues. The CDR3 DNA reads TGCAGTGCTCCACCTCTCCGTGTGGCTGAAGCTTTCTTT. This gives the protein CSAPPLRVAEAFF.

The table lists this clonotype with many counts. The chain has TRBV7-2 and TRBJ2-7, with D uncertain. Deletions cut 1 base from V and 3 bases from J, with 13 bases between. The CDR3 is 15 amino acids. Germline loops: CDR1 SGHTA, CDR2 FQGNSA. This CDR3 is CASSLGGSTIYEQYF. The CDR3 nucleotides are TGTGCCAGCAGCTTAGGTGGGTCTACCATCTACGAGCAGTACTTC.

This clonotype has ten or more counts. The rearrangement uses TRBV11-2 and TRBJ2-7, with 10 bases aligning to TRBD1. The CDR3 runs 16 residues. Per the germline V gene, CDR1 is SGHAT and CDR2 is FQNNGV. Trimming at V came to 5 bases and at J to 4 bases, leaving 11 bases not matched to a gene. The CDR3 loop is CASSSVRGQGIYEQYF. Here the CDR3 DNA reads TGTGCCAGCAGCAGCGTCCGGGGACAGGGGATTTACGAGCAGTACTTC.

The table lists this clonotype with many counts. In nucleotides, the CDR3 is TGTGCCAGCACCGTGATTGGGGTGAACACTGAAGCTTTCTTT. This gives the protein CASTVIGVNTEAFF. The chain uses TRBV6-6 and TRBJ1-1; D call uncertain. The CDR3 contains 14 residues. CDR1 and CDR2 (germline): MNHNY, SVGAGI (reference sequence). V shed 7 bases and J shed 0 bases, with 12 bases lying between them.

This clonotype was detected a few times. This rearrangement joins TRBV2 to TRBJ2-1; D is possibly TRBD2 (5 bases). Trimming removed 1 base from V and 10 bases from J, with 14 bases in between. Per the germline V gene, CDR1 is SNHLY and CDR2 is FYNNEI. This CDR3 is built from 14 residues. CDR3 amino acids: CASSEGTGVREQFF. Here the CDR3 DNA reads TGTGCCAGCAGTGAAGGGACCGGGGTAAGGGAGCAGTTCTTC.

This clonotype is medium-sized. J is TRBJ1-2 and V is TRBV18, with 8 bases aligning to TRBD1. CDR1 is KGHSH, CDR2 LQKENI, per germline. This CDR3 has 14 amino acids. V lost 5 bases, J lost 4 bases, and 6 bases stayed unmatched. The CDR3 DNA reads TGTGCCAGCTCATTGTCGACAGGGGTCTATGGCTACACCTTC. Translation: CASSLSTGVYGYTF.

In this sample, this clonotype turned up many times. The chain employs TRBV27 and TRBJ2-6; 8 bases are a match to TRBD1. The CDR3 is made up of 18 amino acids. With 1 base clipped from V and 0 bases from J, the junction kept 5 bases outside the gene matches. Per germline, CDR1 MNHEY and CDR2 SMNVEV (reference sequence). The CDR3 protein is CASSLWAGGLSGANVLTF. The CDR3 coding sequence is TGTGCCAGCAGTTTATGGGCAGGGGGCCTCTCTGGGGCCAACGTCCTGACTTTC.

This clonotype was seen repeatedly, ten times or more. The rearrangement links TRBV6-1 to TRBJ1-5, with TRBD1 matching over 8 bases. The CDR3 has 15 amino acids. CDR1 is MNHNS, CDR2 SASEGT, per germline. V shed 7 bases and J 3 bases; nucleotides not matched to a gene: 8. The CDR3 nucleotides are TGTGCCAGCAATCTACTGACAGGGGTCAATCAGCCCCAGCATTTT. This sequence encodes CASNLLTGVNQPQHF.

This clonotype was counted many times. The rearrangement joins TRBV7-2 to TRBJ1-1; D gene uncertain. CDR3 length: 13 amino acids. Germline V CDR1 and CDR2: SGHTA, FQGNSA. V was pared by 4 bases and J by 10 bases, with 16 bases between. CDR3 sequence reads: CASSSPSGRGAFF. CDR3 nucleotides: TGTGCCAGCAGCTCCCCCAGTGGGCGGGGAGCTTTCTTT.

There are many counts of this clonotype. J is TRBJ2-7 and V is TRBV4-2; 11 positions match TRBD1. CDR1 is LGHNA and CDR2 is YNFKEQ in the germline V gene. Trimming took 1 base from V and 0 from J; bases not matched to a gene: 2. This CDR3 is 16 amino acids long. CDR3 DNA: TGTGCCAGCAGCCAAGTGGGACAGGGGGTCTCCTACGAGCAGTACTTC. This sequence encodes CASSQVGQGVSYEQYF.

In this sample, this clonotype turned up many times. The chain joins TRBV6-5 to TRBJ2-3, with 7 bases matching TRBD2. Germline-derived CDR1 and CDR2 are MNHEY and SVGAGI. With 4 bases clipped from V and 4 bases from J, the junction kept 8 bases outside the gene matches. The CDR3 sequence is 15 residues long. The CDR3 coding sequence is TGTGCCAGCAGTTGGACTAGATCGGGCCCAGATACGCAGTATTTT. Translating it yields CASSWTRSGPDTQYF.

The sample holds a few counts of this clonotype. The genes are TRBV7-9 and TRBJ2-5, with D hard to call. Germline CDR1 and CDR2: SEHNR and FQNEAQ (reference sequence). V gave up 1 base and J gave up 1 base, with 10 bases separating them. CDR3 length equals 15 residues. Here the CDR3 DNA reads TGTGCCAGCAGCTTAGAGTTGCTCCTCCAAGAGACCCAGTACTTC. Translation: CASSLELLLQETQYF.

There are a few counts of this clonotype. The gene calls are TRBV20-1 and TRBJ2-3; TRBD2 matches 7 bases. In germline, CDR1 is DFQATT, CDR2 SNEGSKA (reference sequence). The CDR3 has 16 residues. V was clipped by 6 bases and J by 4 bases; unmatched bases: 16. Here the CDR3 reads CSAEGREEEVADTQYF. The CDR3 DNA follows: TGCAGTGCCGAGGGGAGGGAGGAGGAGGTTGCAGATACGCAGTATTTT.

By share, this clonotype ranks as medium-sized. The rearrangement uses TRBV18 and TRBJ1-5; D not resolved. This CDR3 spans 15 amino acids. V lost 3 bases and J lost 0, with 9 bases in between. The germline gives CDR1 KGHSH, CDR2 LQKENI. The CDR3 reads CASSPMEGSNQPQHF. DNA of the CDR3: TGTGCCAGCTCACCCATGGAGGGTAGCAATCAGCCCCAGCATTTT.

This clonotype appeared many times. This chain joins TRBV11-1 and TRBJ2-1, with 10 bases fitting TRBD2. This CDR3 is 16 amino acids long. Germline CDR1 SGHAT, CDR2 FQDESV (reference sequence). The ends lost 2 bases at V and 4 bases at J; junction bases unmatched: 5. The CDR3 DNA sequence: TGTGCCAGCAGCTTAATAGGGACTAGCGTTTACAATGAGCAGTTCTTC. Protein: CASSLIGTSVYNEQFF.

This clonotype was seen at least ten times. This chain uses TRBV20-1 with TRBJ2-7, with 7 bases aligning to TRBD2. The V and J ends lost 3 bases and 3 bases, in that order; junction bases with no gene match: 8. Per the germline V gene, CDR1 is DFQATT and CDR2 is SNEGSKA (reference sequence). The CDR3 contains 14 residues. CDR3 sequence reads: CSASSGRGNYEQYF. The CDR3 nucleotides read TGCAGTGCTAGTTCGGGGAGGGGCAACTACGAGCAGTACTTC.